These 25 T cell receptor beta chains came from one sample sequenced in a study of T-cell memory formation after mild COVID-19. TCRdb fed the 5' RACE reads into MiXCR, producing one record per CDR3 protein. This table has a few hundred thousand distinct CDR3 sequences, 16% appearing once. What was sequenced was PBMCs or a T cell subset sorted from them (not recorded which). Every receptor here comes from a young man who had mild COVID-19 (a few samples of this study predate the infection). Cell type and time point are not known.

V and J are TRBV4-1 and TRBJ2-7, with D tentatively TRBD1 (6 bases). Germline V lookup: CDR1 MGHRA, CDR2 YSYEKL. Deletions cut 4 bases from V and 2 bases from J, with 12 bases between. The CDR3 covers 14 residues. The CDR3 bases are TGCGCCAGCAGCCGAGACAGGAATACCTACGAGCAGTACTTC. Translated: CASSRDRNTYEQYF.

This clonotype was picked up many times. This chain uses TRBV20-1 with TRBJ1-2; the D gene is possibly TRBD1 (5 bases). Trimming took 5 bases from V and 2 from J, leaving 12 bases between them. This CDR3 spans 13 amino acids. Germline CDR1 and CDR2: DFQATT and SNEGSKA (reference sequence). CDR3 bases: TGCAGTGCTCCTGTGGGGACGAACTATGGCTACACCTTC. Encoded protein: CSAPVGTNYGYTF.

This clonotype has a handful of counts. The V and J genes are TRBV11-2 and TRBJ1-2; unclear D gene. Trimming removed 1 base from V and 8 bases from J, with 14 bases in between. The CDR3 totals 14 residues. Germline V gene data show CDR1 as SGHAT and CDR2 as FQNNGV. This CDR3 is CASSLGTVDRGYTF. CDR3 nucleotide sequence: TGTGCCAGCAGCTTAGGTACGGTGGATCGAGGCTACACCTTC.

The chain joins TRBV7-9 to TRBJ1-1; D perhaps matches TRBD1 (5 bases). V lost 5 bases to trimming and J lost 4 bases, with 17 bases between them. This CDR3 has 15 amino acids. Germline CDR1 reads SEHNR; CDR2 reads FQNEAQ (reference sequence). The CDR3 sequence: CASSPYAGLGTEAFF. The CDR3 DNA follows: TGTGCCAGCAGCCCATACGCAGGGCTAGGCACTGAAGCTTTCTTT.

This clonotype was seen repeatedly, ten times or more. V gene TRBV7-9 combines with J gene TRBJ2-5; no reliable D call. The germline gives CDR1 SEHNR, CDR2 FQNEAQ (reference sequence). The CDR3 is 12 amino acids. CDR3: CALGLGKETQYF. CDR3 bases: TGTGCTCTTGGTCTGGGCAAAGAGACCCAGTACTTC.

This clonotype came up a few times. DNA of the CDR3: TGTGCCAGCAGCCCCCAGGGCGGGGAGCAGTACTTC. Residues: CASSPQGGEQYF. The chain carries TRBV9 and TRBJ2-7; the D gene could be TRBD1 or TRBD2 (5 bases each). This CDR3 is built from 12 residues. Trimming stripped 4 bases from V and 7 bases from J, with 12 bases between. CDR1 is SGDLS and CDR2 is YYNGEE in the germline V gene. The full variable domain, completed using reference TRBV9 and TRBJ2-7, is DSGVTQTPKHLITATGQRVTLRCSPRSGDLSVYWYQQSLDQGLQFLIQYYNGEERAKGNILERFSAQQFPDLHSELNLSSLELGDSALYFCASSPQGGEQYFGPGTRLTVT.

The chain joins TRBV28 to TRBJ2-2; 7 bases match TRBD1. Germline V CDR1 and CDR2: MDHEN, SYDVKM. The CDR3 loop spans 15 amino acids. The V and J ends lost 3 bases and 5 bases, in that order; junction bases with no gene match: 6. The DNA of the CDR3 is TGTGCCAGCAGTTTGGGGACAGACGGGACCGGGGAGCTGTTTTTT. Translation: CASSLGTDGTGELFF. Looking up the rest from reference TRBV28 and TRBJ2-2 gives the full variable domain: DVKVTQSSRYLVKRTGEKVFLECVQDMDHENMFWYRQDPGLGLRLIYFSYDVKMKEKGDIPEGYSVSREKKERFSLILESASTNQTSMYLCASSLGTDGTGELFFGEGSRLTVL.

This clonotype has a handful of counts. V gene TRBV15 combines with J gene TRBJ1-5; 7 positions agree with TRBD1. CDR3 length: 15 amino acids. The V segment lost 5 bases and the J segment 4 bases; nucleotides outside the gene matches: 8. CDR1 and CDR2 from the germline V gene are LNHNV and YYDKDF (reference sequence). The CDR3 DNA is TGTGCCACCAGCGTATTCCCGGGACAGAATCAGCCCCAGCATTTT. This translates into CATSVFPGQNQPQHF.

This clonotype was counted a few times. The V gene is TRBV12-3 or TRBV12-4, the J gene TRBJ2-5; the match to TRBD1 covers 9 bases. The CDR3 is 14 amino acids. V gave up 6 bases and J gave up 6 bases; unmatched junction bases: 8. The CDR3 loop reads CASRAGTGFQTQYF. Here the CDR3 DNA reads TGTGCCAGCAGAGCGGGGACAGGGTTTCAGACCCAGTACTTC.

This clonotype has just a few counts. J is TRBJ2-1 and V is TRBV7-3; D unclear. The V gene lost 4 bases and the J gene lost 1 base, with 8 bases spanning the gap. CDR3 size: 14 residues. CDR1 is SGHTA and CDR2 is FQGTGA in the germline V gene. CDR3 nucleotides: TGTGCCAGCAGCTCTGACAAGTCCTACAATGAGCAGTTCTTC. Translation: CASSSDKSYNEQFF.

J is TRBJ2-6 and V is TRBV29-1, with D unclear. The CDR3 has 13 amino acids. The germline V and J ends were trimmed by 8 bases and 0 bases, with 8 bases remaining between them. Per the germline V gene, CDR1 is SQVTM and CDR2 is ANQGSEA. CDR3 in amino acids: CSCSLSGANVLTF. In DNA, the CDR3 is TGCAGCTGCAGCCTCTCTGGGGCCAACGTCCTGACTTTC. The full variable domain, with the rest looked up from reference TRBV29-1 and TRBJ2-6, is SAVISQKPSRDICQRGTSLTIQCQVDSQVTMMFWYRQQPGQSLTLIATANQGSEATYESGFVIDKFPISRPNLTFSTLTVSNMSPEDSSIYLCSCSLSGANVLTFGAGSRLTVL.

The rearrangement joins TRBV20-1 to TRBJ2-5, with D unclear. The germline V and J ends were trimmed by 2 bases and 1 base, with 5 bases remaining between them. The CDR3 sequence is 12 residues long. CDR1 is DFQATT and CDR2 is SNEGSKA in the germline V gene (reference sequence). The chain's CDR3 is CSARTPQETQYF. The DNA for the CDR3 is TGCAGTGCTAGAACTCCCCAAGAGACCCAGTACTTC.

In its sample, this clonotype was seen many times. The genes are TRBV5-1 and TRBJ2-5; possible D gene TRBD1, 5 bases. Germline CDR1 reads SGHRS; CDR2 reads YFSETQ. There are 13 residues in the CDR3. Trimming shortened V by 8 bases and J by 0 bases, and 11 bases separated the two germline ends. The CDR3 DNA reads TGCGCCAGTAATGCAGGGAACCAAGAGACCCAGTACTTC. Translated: CASNAGNQETQYF.

CDR3 nucleotide sequence: TGTGCCATCACGGTTACCCCTACCACCTACGAGCAGTACTTC. This translates into CAITVTPTTYEQYF. The chain uses TRBV10-3 and TRBJ2-7; D is undetermined. CDR1 and CDR2 (germline): ENHRY, SYGVKD. CDR3 length: 14 amino acids. V was pared by 7 bases and J by 2 bases, with 15 bases between.

CDR3 sequence (DNA): TGTGCCACCAGCAGAGATCCCCGGTACGAGCAGTACGTC. Amino acids: CATSRDPRYEQYV. The chain combines TRBV15 with TRBJ2-7; D uncertain. This CDR3 has 13 residues. Germline values: CDR1 LNHNV, CDR2 YYDKDF (reference sequence). V was pared by 0 bases and J by 4 bases, with 7 bases between.

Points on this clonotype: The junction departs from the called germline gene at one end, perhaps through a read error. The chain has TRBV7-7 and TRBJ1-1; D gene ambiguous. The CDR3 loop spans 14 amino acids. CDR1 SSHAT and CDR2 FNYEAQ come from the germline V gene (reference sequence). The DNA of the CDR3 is TGTGCTAGCAGCTTCCCGAGATCGGCGAAAGAAGCTTTCTTT. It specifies CASSFPRSAKEAFF.

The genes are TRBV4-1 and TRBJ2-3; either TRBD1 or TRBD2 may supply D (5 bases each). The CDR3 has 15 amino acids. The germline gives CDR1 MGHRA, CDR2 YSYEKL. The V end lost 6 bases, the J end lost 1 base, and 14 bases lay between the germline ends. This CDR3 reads CASRLLGVGTDTQYF. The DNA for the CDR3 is TGCGCCAGCAGGCTTTTGGGGGTTGGCACAGATACGCAGTATTTT.

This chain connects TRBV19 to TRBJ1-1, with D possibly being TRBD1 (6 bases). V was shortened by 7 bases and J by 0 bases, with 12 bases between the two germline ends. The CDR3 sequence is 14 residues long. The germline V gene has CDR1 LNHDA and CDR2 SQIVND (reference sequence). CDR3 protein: CASNVDRMNTEAFF. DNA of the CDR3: TGTGCCAGTAACGTAGACAGGATGAACACTGAAGCTTTCTTT.

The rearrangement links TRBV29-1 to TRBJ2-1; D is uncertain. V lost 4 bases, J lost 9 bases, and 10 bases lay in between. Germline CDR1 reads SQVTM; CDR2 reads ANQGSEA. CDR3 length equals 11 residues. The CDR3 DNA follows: TGCAGCGTTGTCGCGCATGCTGAGCAGTTCTTC. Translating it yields CSVVAHAEQFF.

The CDR3 reads CASSQAGQGPGTQYF. CDR3 sequence (DNA): TGTGCCAGCAGCCAAGCGGGACAGGGTCCCGGTACGCAGTATTTT. The chain links TRBV4-2 to TRBJ2-3; 9 nucleotides align to TRBD1. V lost 1 base, J lost 8 bases, and 7 bases stayed unmatched. CDR1 and CDR2 from the germline V gene are LGHNA and YNFKEQ. This CDR3 is built from 15 residues.

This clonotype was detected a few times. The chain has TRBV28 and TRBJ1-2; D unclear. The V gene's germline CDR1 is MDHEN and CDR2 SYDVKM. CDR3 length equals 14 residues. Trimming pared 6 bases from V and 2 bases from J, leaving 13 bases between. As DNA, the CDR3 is TGTGCCAGCAGAACCCCGGCGGAAAACTATGGCTACACCTTC. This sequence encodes CASRTPAENYGYTF.

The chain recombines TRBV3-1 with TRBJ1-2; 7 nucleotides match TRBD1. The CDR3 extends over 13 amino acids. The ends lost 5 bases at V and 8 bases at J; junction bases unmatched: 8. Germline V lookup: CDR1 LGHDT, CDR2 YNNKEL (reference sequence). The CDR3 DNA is TGTGCCAGCAGCTTACAGGGGCGCGCGGGCTACACCTTC. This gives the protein CASSLQGRAGYTF.

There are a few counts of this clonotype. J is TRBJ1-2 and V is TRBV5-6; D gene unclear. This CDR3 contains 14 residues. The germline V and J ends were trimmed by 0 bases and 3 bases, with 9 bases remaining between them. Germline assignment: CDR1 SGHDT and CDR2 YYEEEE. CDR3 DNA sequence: TGTGCCAGCAGCTTGGCTGGGGAGGACTATGGCTACACCTTC. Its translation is CASSLAGEDYGYTF.

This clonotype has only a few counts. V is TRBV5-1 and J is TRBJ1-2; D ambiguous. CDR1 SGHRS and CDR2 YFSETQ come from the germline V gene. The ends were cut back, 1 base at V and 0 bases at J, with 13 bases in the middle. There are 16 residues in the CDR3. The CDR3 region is CASSLPAAGANYGYTF. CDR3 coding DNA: TGCGCCAGCAGCTTGCCCGCGGCGGGAGCTAACTATGGCTACACCTTC. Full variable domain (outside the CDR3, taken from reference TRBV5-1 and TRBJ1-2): KAGVTQTPRYLIKTRGQQVTLSCSPISGHRSVSWYQQTPGQGLQFLFEYFSETQRNKGNFPGRFSGRQFSNSRSEMNVSTLELGDSALYLCASSLPAAGANYGYTFGSGTRLTVV.

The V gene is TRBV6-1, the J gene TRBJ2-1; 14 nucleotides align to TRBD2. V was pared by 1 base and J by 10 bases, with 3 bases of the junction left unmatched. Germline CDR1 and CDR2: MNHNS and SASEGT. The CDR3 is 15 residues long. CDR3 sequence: CASSEVRTSGGEQFF. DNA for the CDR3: TGTGCCAGCAGTGAAGTCAGGACTAGCGGGGGGGAGCAGTTCTTC.